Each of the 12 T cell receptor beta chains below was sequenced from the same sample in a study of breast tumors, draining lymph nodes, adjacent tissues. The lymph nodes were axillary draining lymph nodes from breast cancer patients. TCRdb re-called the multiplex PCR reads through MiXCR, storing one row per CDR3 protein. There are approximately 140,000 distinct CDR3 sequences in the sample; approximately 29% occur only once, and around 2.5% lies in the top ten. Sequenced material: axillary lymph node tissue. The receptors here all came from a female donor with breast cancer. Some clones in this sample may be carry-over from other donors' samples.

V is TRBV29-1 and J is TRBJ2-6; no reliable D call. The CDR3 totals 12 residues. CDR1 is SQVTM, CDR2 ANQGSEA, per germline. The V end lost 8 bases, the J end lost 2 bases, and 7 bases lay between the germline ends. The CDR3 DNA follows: TGCAGCTTGAACCCTGGGGCCAACGTCCTGACTTTC. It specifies CSLNPGANVLTF. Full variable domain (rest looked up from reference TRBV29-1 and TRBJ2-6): SAVISQKPSRDICQRGTSLTIQCQVDSQVTMMFWYRQQPGQSLTLIATANQGSEATYESGFVIDKFPISRPNLTFSTLTVSNMSPEDSSIYLCSLNPGANVLTFGAGSRLTVL.

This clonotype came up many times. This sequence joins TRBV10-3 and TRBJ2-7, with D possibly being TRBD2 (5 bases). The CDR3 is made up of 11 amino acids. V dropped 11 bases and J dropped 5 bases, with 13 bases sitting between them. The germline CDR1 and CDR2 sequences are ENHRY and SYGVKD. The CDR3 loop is CAVGSRDEQYF. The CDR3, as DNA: TGTGCCGTAGGGTCGAGGGACGAGCAGTACTTC.

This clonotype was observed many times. CDR3 loop: CSAKSGNTIYF. DNA for the CDR3: TGCAGTGCTAAGTCTGGAAACACCATATATTTT. V and J are TRBV20-1 and TRBJ1-3, with no clear D. V shed 4 bases and J shed 1 base, with 2 bases lying between them. The V gene's germline CDR1 is DFQATT and CDR2 SNEGSKA (reference sequence). The CDR3 is made up of 11 amino acids.

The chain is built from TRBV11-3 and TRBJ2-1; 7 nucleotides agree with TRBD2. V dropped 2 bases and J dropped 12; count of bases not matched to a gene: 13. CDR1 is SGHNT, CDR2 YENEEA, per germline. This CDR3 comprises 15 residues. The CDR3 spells CASSLNSGAAQAQFF. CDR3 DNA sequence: TGTGCCAGCAGCTTAAACAGCGGGGCGGCCCAAGCGCAGTTCTTC. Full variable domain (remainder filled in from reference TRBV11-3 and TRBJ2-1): EAGVVQSPRYKIIEKKQPVAFWCNPISGHNTLYWYLQNLGQGPELLIRYENEEAVDDSQLPKDRFSAERLKGVDSTLKIQPAELGDSAVYLCASSLNSGAAQAQFFGPGTRLTVL.

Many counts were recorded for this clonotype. The CDR3 here is CASSQGLGGNEKLFF. Here the CDR3 DNA reads TGCGCCAGCAGCCAAGGTCTAGGGGGCAATGAAAAACTGTTTTTT. The V and J genes are TRBV4-3 and TRBJ1-4; 7 nucleotides align to TRBD1. The CDR3 is 15 amino acids. The V segment lost 1 base and the J segment 5 bases; nucleotides outside the gene matches: 4. The germline gives CDR1 LGHNA, CDR2 YSLEER.

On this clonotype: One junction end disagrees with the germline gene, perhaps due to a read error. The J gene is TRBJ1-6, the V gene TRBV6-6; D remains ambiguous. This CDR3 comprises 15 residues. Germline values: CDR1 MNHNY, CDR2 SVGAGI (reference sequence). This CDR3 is CASSYGQTYNSPLYF. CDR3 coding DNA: TGTGCCAGCAGTTATGGGCAGACCTATAATTCACCCCTCTACTTT.

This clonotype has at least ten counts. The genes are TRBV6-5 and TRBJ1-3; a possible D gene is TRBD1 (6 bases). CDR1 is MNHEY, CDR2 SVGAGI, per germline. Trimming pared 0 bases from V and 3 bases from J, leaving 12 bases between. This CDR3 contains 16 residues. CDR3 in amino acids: CASSYSRRGHGNTIYF. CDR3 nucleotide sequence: TGTGCCAGCAGTTACTCGCGCAGGGGCCATGGAAACACCATATATTTT.

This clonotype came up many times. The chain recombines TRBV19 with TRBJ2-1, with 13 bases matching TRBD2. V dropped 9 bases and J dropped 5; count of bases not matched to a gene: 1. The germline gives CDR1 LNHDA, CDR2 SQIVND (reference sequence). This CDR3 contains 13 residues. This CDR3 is CASGLAGDNEQFF. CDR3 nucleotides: TGTGCCAGCGGACTAGCGGGGGACAATGAGCAGTTCTTC.

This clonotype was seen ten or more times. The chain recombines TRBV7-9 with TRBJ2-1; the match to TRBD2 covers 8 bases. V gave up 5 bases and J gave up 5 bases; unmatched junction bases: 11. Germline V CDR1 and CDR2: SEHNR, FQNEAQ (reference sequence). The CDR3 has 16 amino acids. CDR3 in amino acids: CASSPGDSGTNNEQFF. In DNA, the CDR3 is TGTGCCAGCAGCCCCGGGGATAGCGGGACCAACAATGAGCAGTTCTTC. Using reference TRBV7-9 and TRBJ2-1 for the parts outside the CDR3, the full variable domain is DTGVSQNPRHKITKRGQNVTFRCDPISEHNRLYWYRQTLGQGPEFLTYFQNEAQLEKSRLLSDRFSAERPKGSFSTLEIQRTEQGDSAMYLCASSPGDSGTNNEQFFGPGTRLTVL.

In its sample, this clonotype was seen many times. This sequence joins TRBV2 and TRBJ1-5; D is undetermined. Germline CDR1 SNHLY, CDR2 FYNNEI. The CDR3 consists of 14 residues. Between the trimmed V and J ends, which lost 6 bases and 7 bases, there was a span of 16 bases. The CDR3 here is CASRGRHLLQPQHF. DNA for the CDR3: TGTGCCAGCAGAGGTCGACACCTCTTGCAGCCCCAGCATTTT.

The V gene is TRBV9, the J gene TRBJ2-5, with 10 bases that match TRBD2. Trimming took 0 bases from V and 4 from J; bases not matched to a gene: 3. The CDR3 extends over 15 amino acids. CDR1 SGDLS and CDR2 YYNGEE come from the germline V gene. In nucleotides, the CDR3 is TGTGCCAGCAGCGTAGGAGCGGGGGGGCGAGAGACCCAGTACTTC. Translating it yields CASSVGAGGRETQYF.

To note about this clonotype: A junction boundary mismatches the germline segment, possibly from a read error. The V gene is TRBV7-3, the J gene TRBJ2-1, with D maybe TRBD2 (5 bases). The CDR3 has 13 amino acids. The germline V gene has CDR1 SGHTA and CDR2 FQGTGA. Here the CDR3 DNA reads TGTGCCAGCAGCTTATCGGGCCCCGGGGAGCTGTTCTTC. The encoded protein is CASSLSGPGELFF.